This T cell receptor beta chain was identified in a study of cytomegalovirus exposure and HLA in healthy donors (dated by TCRdb to about 2017). As for the study more broadly: An earlier analysis of 587 of the donors reported 276 Gb of sequence data and 100 million to 120 million unique TCR beta sequences obtained from roughly 180 million T cells. Approximately 310 gigabases of sequencing data and approximately 85 million unique TCR sequences were included in an early release covering over 600 HLA-typed donors. Of the approximately 370 genotyped donors, approximately 81% were placed in the genetic ancestry cluster associated with self-reported Caucasian donors. The study was designed to test whether signatures of past pathogen exposure could be identified by cataloging public T cell receptors. Using immunosequencing, the study profiled T cell repertoires from 666 subjects and related those repertoires to cytomegalovirus serostatus. Besides the first cohort of 550 to 750 subjects, a separate validation cohort made up of some 110 different subjects was used. To predict cytomegalovirus infection status, the study combined high-throughput TCR immunosequencing, statistical association of individual TCRs with disease status, and machine learning. To study patterns of TCR occurrence, a later analysis re-analyzed previously published TCR beta repertoires from hundreds of donors and added high-resolution HLA genotyping. Rather than using new phenotypic data, the later analysis identified candidate immune exposures from TCR beta sequences and from how often those sequences occurred across donors. An earlier analysis of approximately 640 of the donors applied high-throughput TCR beta sequencing to assess whether each TCR beta V gene segment acted as functional or pseudogenic. Donor age, sex, ethnicity and CMV serostatus were compiled alongside the repertoire data. A later genetic analysis used genome-wide SNP genotypes for about 60% of the 666 donors, treating that subset as a discovery cohort. All discovery cohort repertoires had been generated using a single sequencing platform. HLA typing covered class I and class II loci at four-digit resolution. The number of typed donors differed by locus: roughly 629-640 for A, B, C, DRB1 and DQB1; approximately 530 for DQA1; approximately 600 for DPA1; and about 450 for DPB1. Because of strong linkage in the cohort, roughly five DR-DQ haplotypes were treated as single units for association and clustering. Among some 400 genotyped donors of the cohort, an average of around 220,000 unique TCR beta nucleotide sequences was sequenced per donor, of which about 19% were non-productive. The paper as a whole reports these results and caveats: Because the 87-base-pair reads could not distinguish some IMGT-functional V segments, including TRBV6-2 and TRBV6-3, those segments were excluded. A later analysis found that TCR association rates varied across HLA loci, with DRB1 alleles showing the most associated TCRs and HLA-C alleles the fewest. Compared with equally common non-associated chains, HLA-associated TCR beta chains in a later analysis were more clonally expanded and had lower generation probabilities. A cluster of highly shared sequence variants was judged likely to be a technical artifact of the sequencing pipeline. V-gene and J-gene trimming of TCR beta chains was associated with a missense DCLRE1C variant in a later genetic analysis, and the association was replicated in an independent cohort. In a later analysis, most CMV-associated TCR beta chains were found to appear HLA-restricted, with HLA associations seemingly driven largely by CMV exposure. CMV serostatus was the only immune exposure information available for the cohort. In a later analysis, around 17,000 TCR beta sequences were associated with specific HLA alleles at a false discovery rate of 0.05. In a later analysis, several top co-occurrence clusters were reported to appear linked to parvovirus B19, influenza, CMV and Epstein-Barr virus. In vitro tests confirmed that three of the cytomegalovirus-associated TCR beta chains recognize cytomegalovirus antigens. A further reported finding was that TCR beta sequences accurately predicted the HLA-A and HLA-B alleles for most subjects in the first cohort. In both the original and validation cohorts, the classifier was reported to diagnose cytomegalovirus status with high specificity and sensitivity. Compared with the approximately 700-donor mean, donors in an Asian-associated ancestry cluster had fewer N-insertions in productive TCRs, according to a later genetic analysis. The authors suggested that the approach could potentially be generalized to other disease states and immunological phenotypes. Presence/absence analyses assumed roughly uniform sequencing depth across donors, an assumption that may not hold. The earlier analysis of some 540 of the donors excluded 15 to 20 rarely observed V segments, including chromosome 9 orphons, because counts were too low. Because HLA typing was missing for some donors at each locus, association tests included only the typed subset. Strong co-occurrence of HLA alleles, especially DR and DQ, made assigning TCR associations to individual alleles difficult. Correlated functional status among segregating V segments might reflect linkage disequilibrium, but an unknown experimental factor could not be ruled out. An earlier analysis of around 500 of the donors showed that most TCR beta V segments appeared in productive rearrangements either about 90% or about 30% of the time, which broadly matched IMGT annotations. In the study, some 180 TCR beta chains were listed as associated with cytomegalovirus. The cohort was sequenced for TCR beta chains only, and without alpha or paired-chain data the features that could be detected were limited. Across donors, most TCR sequences were observed very rarely, whereas some public TCRs were present in many individuals.

V gives up 4 bases and J gives up 0 bases, and the segment between their germline ends measures 6 bases. The CDR3, from cysteine to phenylalanine, totals 14 residues. The only DNA kept is the CDR3, 42 bases in frame from the first base. The germline V gene yields SNHLY for CDR1 and FYNNEI for CDR2. Comments on this clone: The antigen it binds to is not known. No base quality information exists; no much larger clone differs at one position.

Libraries were built with the immunoSEQ multiplex PCR assay. For the multiplex PCR, a mixture combining 60 forward primers for TCR Vbeta segments and 13 reverse primers for TCR Jbeta segments was used. Amplification of the CDR3 region of rearranged TCR beta genes was performed with a multiplex PCR assay on genomic DNA. The Illumina HiSeq System was used to sequence the amplified TCR beta libraries as 87-base-pair reads. For the original study's pipeline: A later analysis counted 65 million to 90 million unique TCR beta chains across the 670 or so repertoires, and 9.5 million to 11 million of these chains were shared by at least two donors. To remove PCR and sequencing errors, raw reads were error-corrected and collapsed into unique sequences using a nearest-neighbor algorithm that merged closely related sequences. To assign V, D and J gene segments, CDR3 sequences were aligned to IMGT reference sequences. For a sequence to be retained, a match of at least six nucleotides to both a V gene segment and a J gene segment was required. A rearrangement was called productive if the CDR3 had no stop codons and remained in frame with V and J, and every other rearrangement was called non-productive. Following IMGT convention, CDR3 was defined as the stretch from the second conserved V-encoded cysteine up to the conserved J-encoded phenylalanine. The earlier analysis of about 610 of the donors excluded sequences that lacked an unambiguous match to a single V gene segment. In an earlier analysis of almost 600 of the donors, a V segment was called functional when productive rearrangements were above 56.7%, and segregating when the standard deviation between donors exceeded 5%. To diagnose cytomegalovirus status from the catalog of TCR beta chain sequences, a statistical classification framework was built. V and J gene assignment, in a later analysis, came from comparing TCR nucleotide sequences with IMGT/GENE-DB human TR gene sequences. The TCRdist pipeline was used in a later analysis to assign CDR3 sequences and most-parsimonious VDJ recombination scenarios. In a later analysis, each TCR beta chain was defined by its CDR3 amino acid sequence together with its V-gene family, and reads lacking a unique V-gene family were excluded. A later analysis removed 592 highly shared, low-generation-probability nucleotide sequences to deal with suspected cross-contamination and a sequencing artifact. In a later analysis, a clonal expansion index for each public chain was calculated from normalized within-repertoire ranks of inferred template counts. A later analysis computed generation probabilities with a VDJ recombination model fitted to out-of-frame rearrangements, and checked the results against IGoR. Hypergeometric tests were used in a later analysis to score TCR-TCR, TCR-HLA and TCR-CMV co-occurrence, with a repertoire-size bias correction applied to the TCR pairs. To estimate false discovery rates, a later analysis permuted the HLA or CMV assignments 20 times. A later analysis grouped co-occurring TCRs with DBSCAN, adding TCRdist sequence similarity when clustering within HLA-allele-positive subsets. Repertoires with fewer than 30,000 or more than 120,000 public chains, plus five repertoires with anomalous nucleotide sharing, were excluded from co-occurrence clustering. The clones in this table, taken by TCRdb from immuneACCESS, are in-frame only. Not every clone is retained; where verified, under half of the shortfall comes from an unresolved V gene, and the cause of the rest is unknown. For V, J and clone size, that table is used; D and trimming come from the DNA. Counted in this sample were over 110,000 clones; around 82% of them appeared once. The biggest ten clones account for about 2.4% of the sample.

The cohort was made up of about 670 healthy bone marrow donors. At the time of sampling, every cohort member was nominally healthy, though immune exposures that went unrecorded were likely present. The donor tested CMV seropositive, placing the donor among the roughly 270 seropositive members of the cohort. A peripheral blood sample was collected from each donor, and TCR beta sequencing was performed on peripheral blood mononuclear cells. The Qiagen DNeasy Blood Extraction Kit was used to extract genomic DNA from the blood cell samples. The chain is made from TRBV2 and TRBJ1-4; the D gene is not confidently resolved. The sequence derives from a woman between 18 and 29 years old in good health and CMV-seropositive. Sequencing input: PBMCs. The CDR3 reads CASSVYTTNEKLFF. The nucleotide sequence is TGTGCCAGCAGTGTGTACACAACTAATGAAAAACTGTTTTTT.